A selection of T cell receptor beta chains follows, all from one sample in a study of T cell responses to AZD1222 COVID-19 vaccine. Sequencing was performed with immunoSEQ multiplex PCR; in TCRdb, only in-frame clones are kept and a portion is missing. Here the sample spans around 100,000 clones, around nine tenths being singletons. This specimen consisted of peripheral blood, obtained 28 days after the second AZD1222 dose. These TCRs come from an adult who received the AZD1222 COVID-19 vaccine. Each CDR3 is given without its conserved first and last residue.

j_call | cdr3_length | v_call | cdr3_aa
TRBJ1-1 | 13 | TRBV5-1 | ASSLATRAGVQAF
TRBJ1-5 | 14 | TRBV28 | ASSPWAGLGNQPQH
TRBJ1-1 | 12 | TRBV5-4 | ASSLQGAYPEAF
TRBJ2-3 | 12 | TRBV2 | ASIPTGEGDTQY
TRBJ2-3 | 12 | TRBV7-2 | ASSSGLAGGFRY
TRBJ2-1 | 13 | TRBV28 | ASRLTVSSYNEQF
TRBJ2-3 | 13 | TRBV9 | ASSVGGPSTDTQY
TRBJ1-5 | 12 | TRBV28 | ASSGFGSNQPQH
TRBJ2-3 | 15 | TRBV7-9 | ASSLVAGLAGTDTQY
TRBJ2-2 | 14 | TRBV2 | ASRRPGLAYTGELF
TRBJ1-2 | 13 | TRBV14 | ASSQVGTGNYGYT
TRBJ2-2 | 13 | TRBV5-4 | ASGSTTGQGGELF
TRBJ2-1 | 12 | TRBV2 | ASSLGQEGNEQF
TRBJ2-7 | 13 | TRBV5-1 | ASRAGTAYTYEQY
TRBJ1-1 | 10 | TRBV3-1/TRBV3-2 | ASSQDGGEAF
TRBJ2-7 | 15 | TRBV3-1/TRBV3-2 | ASSQGFGWERSYEQY
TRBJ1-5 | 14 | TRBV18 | ASSPSTGNSNQPQH
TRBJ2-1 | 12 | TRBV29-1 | SVARTGGFNEQF
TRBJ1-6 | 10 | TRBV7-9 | ASSTRHSPLH
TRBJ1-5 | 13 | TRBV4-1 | ASSQEGSVAQPQH
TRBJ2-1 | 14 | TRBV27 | ASSLSGGMIYNEQL
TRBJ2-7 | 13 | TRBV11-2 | ASSIDLGTSYEQY